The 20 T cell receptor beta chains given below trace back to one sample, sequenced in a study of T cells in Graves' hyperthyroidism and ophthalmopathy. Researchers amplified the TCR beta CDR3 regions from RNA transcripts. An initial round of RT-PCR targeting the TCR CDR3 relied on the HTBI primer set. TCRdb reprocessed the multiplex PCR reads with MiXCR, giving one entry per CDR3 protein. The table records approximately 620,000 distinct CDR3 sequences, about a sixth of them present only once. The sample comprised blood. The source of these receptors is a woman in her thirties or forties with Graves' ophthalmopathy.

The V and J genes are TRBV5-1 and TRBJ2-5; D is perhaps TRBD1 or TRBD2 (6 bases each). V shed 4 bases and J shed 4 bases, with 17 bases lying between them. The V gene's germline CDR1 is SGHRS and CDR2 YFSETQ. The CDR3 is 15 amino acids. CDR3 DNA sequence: TGCGCCAGCAGCAGGGGGGACACCGTTGGAGAGACCCAGTACTTC. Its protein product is CASSRGDTVGETQYF.

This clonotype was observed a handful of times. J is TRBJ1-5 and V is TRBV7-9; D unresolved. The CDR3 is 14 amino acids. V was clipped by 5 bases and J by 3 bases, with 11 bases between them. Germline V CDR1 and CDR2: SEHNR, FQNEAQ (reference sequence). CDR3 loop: CASSRAGDNQPQHF. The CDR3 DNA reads TGTGCCAGCAGCCGGGCCGGAGACAATCAGCCCCAGCATTTT.

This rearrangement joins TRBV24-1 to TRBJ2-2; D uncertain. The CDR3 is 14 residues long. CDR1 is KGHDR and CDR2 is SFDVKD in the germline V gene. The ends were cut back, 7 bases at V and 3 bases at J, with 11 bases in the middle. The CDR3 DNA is TGTGCCACCAGGTTTTGGTCGGACACCGGGGAGCTGTTTTTT. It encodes CATRFWSDTGELFF.

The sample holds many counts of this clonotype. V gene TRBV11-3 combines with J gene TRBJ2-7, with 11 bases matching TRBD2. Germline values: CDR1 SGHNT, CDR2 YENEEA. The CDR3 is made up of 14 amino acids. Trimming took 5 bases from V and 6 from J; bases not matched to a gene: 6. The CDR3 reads CASSPKLAGAEQYF. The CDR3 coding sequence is TGTGCCAGCAGCCCAAAACTAGCGGGAGCCGAGCAGTACTTC.

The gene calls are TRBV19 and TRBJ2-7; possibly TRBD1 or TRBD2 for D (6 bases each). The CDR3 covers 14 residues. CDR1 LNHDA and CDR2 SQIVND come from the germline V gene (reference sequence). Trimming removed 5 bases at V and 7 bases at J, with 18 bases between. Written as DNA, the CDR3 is TGTGCCAGTAGTTCCGAGACAGGTGCGGGGGAGCAGTACTTC. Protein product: CASSSETGAGEQYF.

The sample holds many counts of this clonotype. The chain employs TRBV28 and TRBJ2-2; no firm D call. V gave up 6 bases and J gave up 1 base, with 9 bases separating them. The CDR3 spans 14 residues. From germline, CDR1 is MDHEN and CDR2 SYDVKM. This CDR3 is CASRDTGNTGELFF. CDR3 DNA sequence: TGTGCCAGCAGAGACACGGGGAACACCGGGGAGCTGTTTTTT.

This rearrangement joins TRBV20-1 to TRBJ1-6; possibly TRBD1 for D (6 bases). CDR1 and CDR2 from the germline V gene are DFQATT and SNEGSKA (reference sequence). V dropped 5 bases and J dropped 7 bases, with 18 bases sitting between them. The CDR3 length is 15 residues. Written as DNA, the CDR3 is TGCAGTGCTCACGGGGCCGGGACATCCAATTCACCCCTCCACTTT. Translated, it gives CSAHGAGTSNSPLHF.

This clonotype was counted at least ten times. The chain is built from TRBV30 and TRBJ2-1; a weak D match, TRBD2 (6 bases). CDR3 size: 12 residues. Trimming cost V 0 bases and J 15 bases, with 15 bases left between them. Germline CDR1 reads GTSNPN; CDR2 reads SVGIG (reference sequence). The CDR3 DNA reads TGTGCCTGGAGTGTAAGTGTCCGGGAGTTGTTCTTC. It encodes CAWSVSVRELFF.

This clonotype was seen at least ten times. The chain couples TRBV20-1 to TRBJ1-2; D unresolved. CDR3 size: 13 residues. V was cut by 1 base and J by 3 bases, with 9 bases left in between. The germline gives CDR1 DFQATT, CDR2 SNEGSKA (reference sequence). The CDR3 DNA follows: TGCAGTGCTAGAGGACCAGCGGACTATGGCTACACCTTC. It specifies CSARGPADYGYTF.

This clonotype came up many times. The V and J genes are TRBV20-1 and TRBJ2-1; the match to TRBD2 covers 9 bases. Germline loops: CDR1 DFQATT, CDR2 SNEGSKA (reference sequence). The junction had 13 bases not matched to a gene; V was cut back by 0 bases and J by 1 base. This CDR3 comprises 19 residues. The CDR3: CSARDSFLAGKMSYNEQFF. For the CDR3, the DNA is TGCAGTGCTAGAGACTCCTTCCTAGCGGGAAAGATGTCCTACAATGAGCAGTTCTTC.

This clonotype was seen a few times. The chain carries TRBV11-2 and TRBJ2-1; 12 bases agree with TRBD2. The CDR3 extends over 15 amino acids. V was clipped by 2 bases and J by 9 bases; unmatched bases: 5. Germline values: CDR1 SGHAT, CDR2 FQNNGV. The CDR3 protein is CASSLSLAGGGEQFF. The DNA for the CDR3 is TGTGCCAGCAGCTTAAGTCTAGCGGGAGGGGGTGAGCAGTTCTTC. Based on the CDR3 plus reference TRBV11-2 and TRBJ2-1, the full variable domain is EAGVAQSPRYKIIEKRQSVAFWCNPISGHATLYWYQQILGQGPKLLIQFQNNGVVDDSQLPKDRFSAERLKGVDSTLKIQPAKLEDSAVYLCASSLSLAGGGEQFFGPGTRLTVL.

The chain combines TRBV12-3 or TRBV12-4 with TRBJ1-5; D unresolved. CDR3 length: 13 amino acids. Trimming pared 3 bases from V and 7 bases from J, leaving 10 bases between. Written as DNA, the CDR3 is TGTGCCAGCAGTTTGAGGAGGAGGCAGCCCCAGCATTTT. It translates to CASSLRRRQPQHF.

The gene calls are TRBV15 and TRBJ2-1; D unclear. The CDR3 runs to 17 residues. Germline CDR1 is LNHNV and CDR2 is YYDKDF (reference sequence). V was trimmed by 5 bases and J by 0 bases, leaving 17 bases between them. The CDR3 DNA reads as TGTGCCACCAGCGAGACATCGGGTTTGGGCTCCTACAATGAGCAGTTCTTC. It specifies CATSETSGLGSYNEQFF. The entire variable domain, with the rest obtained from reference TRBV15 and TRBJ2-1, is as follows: DAMVIQNPRYQVTQFGKPVTLSCSQTLNHNVMYWYQQKSSQAPKLLFHYYDKDFNNEADTPDNFQSRRPNTSFCFLDIRSPGLGDTAMYLCATSETSGLGSYNEQFFGPGTRLTVL.

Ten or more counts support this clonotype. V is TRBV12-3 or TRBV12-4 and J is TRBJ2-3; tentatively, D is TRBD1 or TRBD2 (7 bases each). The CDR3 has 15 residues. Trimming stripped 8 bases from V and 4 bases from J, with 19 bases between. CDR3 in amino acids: CASGAGGGRADTQYF. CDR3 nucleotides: TGTGCCAGCGGCGCAGGGGGGGGACGGGCAGATACGCAGTATTTT.

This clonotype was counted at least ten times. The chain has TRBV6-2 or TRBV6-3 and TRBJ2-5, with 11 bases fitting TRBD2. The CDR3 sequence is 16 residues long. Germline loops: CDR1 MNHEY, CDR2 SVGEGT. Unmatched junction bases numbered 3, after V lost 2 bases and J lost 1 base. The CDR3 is CASSYPGLAVQETQYF. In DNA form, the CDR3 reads TGTGCCAGCAGTTACCCGGGACTAGCGGTCCAAGAGACCCAGTACTTC.

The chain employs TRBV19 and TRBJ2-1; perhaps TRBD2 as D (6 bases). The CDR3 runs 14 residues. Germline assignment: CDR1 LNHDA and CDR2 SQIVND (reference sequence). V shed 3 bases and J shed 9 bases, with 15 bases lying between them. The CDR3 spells CASSIRTGVREQFF. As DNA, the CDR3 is TGTGCCAGTAGTATTCGGACGGGAGTACGTGAGCAGTTCTTC.

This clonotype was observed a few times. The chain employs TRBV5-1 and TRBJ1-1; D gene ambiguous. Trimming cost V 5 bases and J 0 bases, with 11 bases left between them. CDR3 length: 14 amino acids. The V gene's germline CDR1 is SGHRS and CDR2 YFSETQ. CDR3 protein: CASRIQTMNTEAFF. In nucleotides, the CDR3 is TGCGCCAGCAGGATTCAGACAATGAACACTGAAGCTTTCTTT.

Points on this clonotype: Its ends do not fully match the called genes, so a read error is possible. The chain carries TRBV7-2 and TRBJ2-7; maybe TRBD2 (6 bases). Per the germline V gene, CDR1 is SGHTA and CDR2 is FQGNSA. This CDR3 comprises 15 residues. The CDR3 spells CASNLGAGTSHEQYF. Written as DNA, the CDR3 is TGTGCCAGCAACTTAGGTGCGGGAACATCCCACGAGCAGTACTTC. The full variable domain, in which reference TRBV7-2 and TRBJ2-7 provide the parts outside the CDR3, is GAGVSQSPSNKVTEKGKDVELRCDPISGHTALYWYRQSLGQGLEFLIYFQGNSAPDKSGLPSDRFSAERTGGSVSTLTIQRTQQEDSAVYLCASNLGAGTSHEQYFGPGTRLTVT.

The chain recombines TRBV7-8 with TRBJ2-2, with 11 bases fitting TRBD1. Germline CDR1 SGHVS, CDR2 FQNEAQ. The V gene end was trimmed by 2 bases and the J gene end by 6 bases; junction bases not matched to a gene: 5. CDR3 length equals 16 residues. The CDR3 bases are TGTGCCAGCAGCTTAACCCGGGGACAGGGGGCCGGGGAGCTGTTTTTT. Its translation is CASSLTRGQGAGELFF.

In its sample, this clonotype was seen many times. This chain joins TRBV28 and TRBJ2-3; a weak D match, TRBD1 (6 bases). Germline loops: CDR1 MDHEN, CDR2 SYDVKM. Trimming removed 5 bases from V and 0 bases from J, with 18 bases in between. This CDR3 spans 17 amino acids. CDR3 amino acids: CASSTTGTSTSTDTQYF. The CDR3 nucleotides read TGTGCCAGCAGTACTACCGGGACATCGACTAGCACAGATACGCAGTATTTT.